The 2 T cell receptor beta chains below all came from one sample that was sequenced in a study of T-cell memory formation after mild COVID-19. TCRdb ran MiXCR on the 5' RACE reads and lists one entry per CDR3 protein. The table includes roughly 600,000 distinct CDR3 sequences, approximately 19% detected once. Sequenced: PBMCs or a T cell subset sorted from them (not recorded which). The origin of the receptors is an adult woman who had mild COVID-19 (a few samples of this study predate the infection). Cell type and time point are not known.

This clonotype was counted only a few times. This sequence joins TRBV7-2 and TRBJ1-5, with D perhaps TRBD1 (5 bases). The V end lost 5 bases, the J end lost 5 bases, and 10 bases lay between the germline ends. The CDR3 contains 13 residues. The germline CDR1 and CDR2 sequences are SGHTA and FQGNSA. The CDR3 reads CASSDQGDQPQHF. As DNA, the CDR3 is TGTGCCAGCAGCGACCAGGGTGATCAGCCCCAGCATTTT.

The CDR3 loop is CASSPARVGTEAFF. The DNA of the CDR3 is TGCGCCAGCAGCCCCGCCAGGGTAGGCACTGAAGCTTTCTTT. The rearrangement uses TRBV5-1 and TRBJ1-1; D possibly corresponds to TRBD1 (5 bases). The CDR3 spans 14 residues. Germline CDR1 reads SGHRS; CDR2 reads YFSETQ. V was clipped by 4 bases and J by 4 bases, with 14 bases between them.